The rows below give T cell receptor beta chains drawn from one sample of a study of blood T cell repertoires in COVID-19. The table came from immunoSEQ multiplex PCR; TCRdb's copy has only in-frame clones and leaves some out. The top ten hold over 7% of the sample, which has 95,000 to 150,000 clones, 60% to 80% seen once. Material for sequencing was peripheral blood. These receptors all come from a human donor in a cohort sampled during active COVID-19. The CDR3 runs from the conserved cysteine through the conserved F or W. The order of the fields is V gene, J gene, D gene, clone size, CDR3 protein, CDR3 DNA. A D gene is named only where the DNA matches it firmly. A row's size may be missing; if present it is once, few, many or a size class.

TRBV7-9	TRBJ2-7	TRBD1	-	CASSLADGTGDHEQYF	TGTGCCAGCAGCTTAGCGGACGGGACAGGGGACCACGAGCAGTACTTC
TRBV30	TRBJ1-2	TRBD1	-	CAWSRQGAIYGYTF	TGTGCCTGGAGTAGACAGGGGGCGATTTATGGCTACACCTTC
TRBV29-1	TRBJ2-5	TRBD2	-	CSVSRGRGETQYF	TGCAGCGTTTCTCGGGGGAGGGGAGAGACCCAGTACTTC
TRBV4-1	TRBJ2-5	TRBD2	few	CASSQDFLAGGPHQETQYF	TGCGCCAGCAGCCAAGATTTCCTAGCGGGAGGCCCCCACCAAGAGACCCAGTACTTC
TRBV13	TRBJ2-7	-	-	CASSLQGGNEQYF	TGTGCCAGCAGCTTACAGGGAGGCAACGAGCAGTACTTC
TRBV12-3/TRBV12-4	TRBJ1-1	-	-	CAIQTRGNTEAFF	TGTGCCATCCAGACTCGGGGTAACACTGAAGCTTTCTTT
TRBV19	TRBJ1-5	-	once	CASSIGRVNQPQHF	TGTGCCAGTAGTATAGGCAGGGTGAACCAGCCCCAGCATTTT
TRBV6-1	TRBJ1-1	-	-	CASSEGVNTEAFF	TGTGCCAGCAGTGAGGGAGTGAACACTGAAGCTTTCTTT
TRBV4-1	TRBJ1-1	TRBD1	-	CASSQDLQGGTEAFF	TGCGCCAGCAGCCAAGACTTACAGGGGGGCACTGAAGCTTTCTTT
TRBV11-3	TRBJ2-1	-	-	CASSLAPSHGDEQFF	TGTGCCAGCAGCTTAGCACCCTCCCACGGGGATGAGCAGTTCTTC
TRBV6-5	TRBJ2-7	TRBD1	once	CASRPTGGEQYF	TGTGCCAGCAGGCCGACAGGGGGCGAGCAGTACTTC
TRBV7-8	TRBJ2-7	TRBD2	-	CASSLSYTSGVSYEQYF	TGTGCCAGCAGCTTATCCTATACTAGCGGGGTCTCCTACGAGCAGTACTTC
TRBV9	TRBJ2-7	-	-	CASSAQGGSYEQYF	TGTGCCAGCAGCGCACAGGGGGGGTCCTACGAGCAGTACTTC
TRBV28	TRBJ2-7	-	-	CASSFIWRAGDEQYF	TGTGCCAGCAGTTTCATATGGAGGGCCGGGGACGAGCAGTACTTC
TRBV30	TRBJ1-4	TRBD1	-	CAWSAIPGQGGEKLFF	TGTGCCTGGAGTGCCATACCGGGACAGGGAGGTGAAAAACTGTTTTTT
TRBV18	TRBJ1-2	-	-	CASSPQTANRANYGYTF	TGTGCCAGCTCACCACAGACAGCCAATAGAGCTAACTATGGCTACACCTTC
TRBV2	TRBJ2-7	-	-	CAGGAGKAYEQYF	TGTGCCGGTGGGGCGGGGAAGGCCTACGAGCAGTACTTC
TRBV7-8	TRBJ1-2	-	-	CASSPRGGANYGYTF	TGTGCCAGCAGCCCTCGAGGGGGGGCCAACTATGGCTACACCTTC
TRBV4-1	TRBJ2-7	-	few	CASSQEGGNGYEQYF	TGCGCCAGCAGCCAAGAAGGAGGGAATGGCTACGAGCAGTACTTC
TRBV28	TRBJ2-7	TRBD2	-	CASNPGGTSSYEQYF	TGTGCCAGTAACCCGGGGGGGACGAGTTCCTACGAGCAGTACTTC
TRBV13	TRBJ1-1	TRBD1	-	CASSYTGVNTEAFF	TGTGCCAGCAGCTATACAGGGGTGAACACTGAAGCTTTCTTT
TRBV7-6	TRBJ2-7	-	-	CASSLARRGTYEQYF	TGTGCCAGCAGCTTAGCGCGGCGCGGAACCTACGAGCAGTACTTC
TRBV19	TRBJ1-2	TRBD1	-	CASSPTGGYGYTF	TGTGCCAGTAGTCCCACAGGGGGCTATGGCTACACCTTC
TRBV7-8	TRBJ2-3	TRBD2	-	CASSPGTSGVVDTQYF	TGTGCCAGCAGCCCGGGGACTAGCGGGGTGGTAGATACGCAGTATTTT
TRBV5-1	TRBJ1-1	TRBD1	-	CASSLETRTGGGRTEAFF	TGCGCCAGCAGCTTGGAGACTCGGACAGGGGGCGGTCGGACTGAAGCTTTCTTT
TRBV7-9	TRBJ2-7	-	-	CASSLSSSYEQYF	TGTGCCAGCAGCTTATCTAGCTCGTACGAGCAGTACTTC
TRBV6-5	TRBJ1-1	-	-	CASSYELEGTEAFF	TGTGCCAGCAGTTACGAGTTGGAGGGCACTGAAGCTTTCTTT
TRBV5-1	TRBJ1-2	TRBD1	-	CASSLATGTGGYTF	TGCGCCAGCAGCTTGGCTACCGGGACAGGGGGCTACACCTTC
TRBV6-1	TRBJ2-5	TRBD2	few	CASSETGGTSGAETQYF	TGTGCCAGCAGTGAAACCGGGGGTACTAGCGGGGCTGAGACCCAGTACTTC
TRBV7-2	TRBJ1-2	TRBD1	few	CASSLSGQGAYGYTF	TGTGCCAGCAGCCTTTCCGGACAGGGGGCGTATGGCTACACCTTC
TRBV15	TRBJ2-7	-	-	CATSREGGLYEQYF	TGTGCCACCAGCAGAGAGGGGGGGCTCTACGAGCAGTACTTC
TRBV30	TRBJ1-2	-	-	CAWNLYYGYTF	TGTGCCTGGAACTTGTACTATGGCTACACCTTC
TRBV18	TRBJ1-1	TRBD1	-	CASSPPRQGGGTEAFF	TGTGCCAGCTCACCACCCCGACAGGGAGGTGGCACTGAAGCTTTCTTT
TRBV7-9	TRBJ2-7	-	-	CASSLTGYEQYF	TGTGCCAGCAGCTTAACGGGCTACGAGCAGTACTTC
TRBV29-1	TRBJ1-2	-	-	CSVVPPGRYGYTF	TGCAGCGTTGTCCCCCCGGGGAGATATGGCTACACCTTC
TRBV6-4	TRBJ2-7	-	-	CASSELSGPLYEQYF	TGTGCCAGCAGTGAGTTGTCAGGTCCCCTCTACGAGCAGTACTTC
TRBV6-1	TRBJ1-1	-	few	CASSEGAWPEAFF	TGTGCCAGCAGTGAAGGGGCCTGGCCTGAAGCTTTCTTT
TRBV29-1	TRBJ2-3	-	once	CSVETRGLFFTSTDTQYF	TGCAGCGTTGAAACTCGAGGACTATTTTTTACCTCCACAGATACGCAGTATTTT
TRBV2	TRBJ1-4	TRBD1	-	CASSDYDRANEKLFF	TGTGCCAGCAGTGATTACGACAGGGCTAATGAAAAACTGTTTTTT
TRBV10-3	TRBJ2-7	TRBD1	-	CAIRPRGQGASSEQYF	TGTGCCATCAGGCCCCGGGGCCAGGGGGCTTCCTCCGAGCAGTACTTC
TRBV27	TRBJ1-5	-	-	CASSLDRLSNQPQHF	TGTGCCAGCAGTCTCGACAGGCTATCCAATCAGCCCCAGCATTTT
TRBV14	TRBJ1-1	-	-	CASSQYKGTEAFF	TGTGCCAGCAGCCAATATAAGGGGACTGAAGCTTTCTTT
TRBV28	TRBJ2-7	-	-	CASSFTGVMSYEQYF	TGTGCCAGCAGTTTCACGGGAGTCATGTCCTACGAGCAGTACTTC
TRBV5-5	TRBJ1-6	-	-	CASNGGLNSPLHF	TGTGCCAGCAACGGAGGGCTAAATTCACCCCTCCACTTT
TRBV9	TRBJ2-7	TRBD1	-	CASSGTGRNYEQYF	TGTGCCAGCAGCGGGACAGGGAGGAACTACGAGCAGTACTTC
TRBV5-5	TRBJ1-4	-	few	CASSLYNEKLFF	TGTGCCAGCAGCTTATATAATGAAAAACTGTTTTTT
TRBV5-1	TRBJ2-6	TRBD2	-	CASSLEPSGGAGANVLTF	TGCGCCAGCAGCTTGGAACCTAGCGGGGGGGCTGGGGCCAACGTCCTGACTTTC